This TCR beta chain was documented in a study of CD8 T cells in ankylosing spondylitis. Quantitative 5'-RACE with molecular barcodes generated TCR beta libraries. Via MiXCR, TCRdb re-called the 5' RACE reads, giving one row per CDR3 protein. The sample lists roughly 38,000 distinct CDR3 sequences; 15% to 20% were seen once. The TCR was taken from a male donor with ankylosing spondylitis or in good health (not recorded which). Material for sequencing was blood.

In DNA form, the CDR3 reads TGCAGTGCTAGCCGGGTGCGGGGAATGGGCAATCAGCCCCAGCATTTT. Protein: CSASRVRGMGNQPQHF. The V call is TRBV20-1, the J call TRBJ1-5; D remains unclear. This CDR3 region has 16 residues. Trimming stripped 3 bases from V and 2 bases from J, with 17 bases between. Germline V gene data show CDR1 as DFQATT and CDR2 as SNEGSKA (reference sequence).